The 31 T cell receptor beta chains below were found in one sample sequenced in a study of cytotoxic CD8 clonotypes in ibrutinib-treated CLL. TCRdb's copy holds only in-frame clones and misses some; the assay was immunoSEQ multiplex PCR. The sample carries about 200,000 clones, roughly 77% recorded once. Specimen: PBMCs, collected after 12 months of ibrutinib treatment. These receptors originate from a human donor with chronic lymphocytic leukemia.

Only a few counts were recorded for this clone. The chain employs TRBV30 and TRBJ1-2, with TRBD1 identical over 7 bases. The V segment lost 2 bases and the J segment 4 bases; nucleotides outside the gene matches: 4. The CDR3 is 13 residues long. CDR1 and CDR2 from the germline V gene are GTSNPN and SVGIG (reference sequence). CDR3 nucleotides: TGTGCCTGGAGTAAGGACAGGACCTATGGCTACACCTTC. Amino acids: CAWSKDRTYGYTF.

CDR3 sequence reads: CASSFLSRPPEQYF. The CDR3, as DNA: TGTGCCAGCAGCTTCCTCTCTCGTCCTCCCGAGCAGTACTTC. The V call is TRBV5-5, the J call TRBJ2-7; D uncertain. Looked up from germline, CDR1 is SGHKS and CDR2 is YYEKEE (reference sequence). V dropped 2 bases and J dropped 6 bases, with 15 bases sitting between them. This CDR3 is built from 14 residues.

This clone has more than one count but fewer than ten. The chain has TRBV7-3 and TRBJ1-1, with TRBD1 matching over 7 bases. From germline, CDR1 is SGHTA and CDR2 FQGTGA. The CDR3 spans 12 residues. V trimming: 5 bases; J trimming: 11 bases; junction bases outside the gene matches: 8. The CDR3 DNA reads TGTGCCAGCAGCCAACAGGGGTTGACGGCTTTCTTT. This gives the protein CASSQQGLTAFF.

This clone was seen only a few times. V gene TRBV6-6 combines with J gene TRBJ2-2; 8 nucleotides match TRBD1. The CDR3 loop spans 15 amino acids. Per germline, CDR1 MNHNY and CDR2 SVGAGI (reference sequence). V shed 6 bases, J shed 3 bases, and the junction held 6 bases outside the gene matches. CDR3 in DNA: TGTGCCAGCAGACCCAACAGGGGGGACACCGGGGAGCTGTTTTTT. This sequence encodes CASRPNRGDTGELFF.

A few counts support this clone. The CDR3 DNA reads as TGCGCCAGCAGCTTAGCCACTCAGAGCTCCTACAATGAGCAGTTCTTC. This gives the protein CASSLATQSSYNEQFF. V gene TRBV5-1 combines with J gene TRBJ2-1, with D unresolved. The CDR3 is 16 amino acids. The V gene's germline CDR1 is SGHRS and CDR2 YFSETQ. V was clipped by 2 bases and J by 0 bases, with 12 bases between them.

The gene calls are TRBV11-2 and TRBJ2-1, with 8 bases lining up with TRBD2. V shed 4 bases, J shed 8 bases, and the junction held 7 bases outside the gene matches. The germline gives CDR1 SGHAT, CDR2 FQNNGV. The length of the CDR3 is 14 residues. The CDR3 DNA is TGTGCCAGCAGCTCCCAACTAGCGGTGGATGAGCAGTTCTTC. As protein: CASSSQLAVDEQFF.

The V gene is TRBV7-2, the J gene TRBJ1-5, with TRBD1 identical over 7 bases. V was pared by 5 bases and J by 3 bases, with 7 bases of the junction left unmatched. Germline CDR1 SGHTA, CDR2 FQGNSA. The CDR3 consists of 15 residues. DNA for the CDR3: TGTGCCAGCAGCCCAGGGGGGGTTCTCAATCAGCCCCAGCATTTT. Translated: CASSPGGVLNQPQHF.

The chain is built from TRBV29-1 and TRBJ1-4, with D unresolved. The CDR3 is 14 amino acids. Between the trimmed V and J ends, which lost 5 bases and 10 bases, there was a span of 20 bases. Germline-derived CDR1 and CDR2 are SQVTM and ANQGSEA. CDR3 sequence (DNA): TGCAGCGTTCGAAACCGGGCCACGGAGGCAAAACTGTTTTTT. This codes for CSVRNRATEAKLFF.

The chain joins TRBV7-3 to TRBJ2-5, with 11 bases fitting TRBD2. Per the germline V gene, CDR1 is SGHTA and CDR2 is FQGTGA. The junction had 9 bases not matched to a gene; V was cut back by 5 bases and J by 7 bases. The CDR3 extends over 15 amino acids. CDR3 residues: CASSQTSGKGGTQYF. CDR3 bases: TGTGCCAGCAGCCAGACTAGCGGGAAGGGTGGGACCCAGTACTTC.

The rearrangement links TRBV9 to TRBJ2-7; D ambiguous. The CDR3 contains 14 residues. V was trimmed by 5 bases and J by 1 base, leaving 13 bases between them. The germline CDR1 and CDR2 sequences are SGDLS and YYNGEE. The CDR3 protein is CASSLGLGSYEQYF. The CDR3 DNA reads TGTGCCAGCAGTCTAGGGTTGGGGTCCTACGAGCAGTACTTC.

This clone was recorded once. The V and J genes are TRBV19 and TRBJ2-7, with 7 bases that match TRBD2. The germline V gene encodes CDR1 LNHDA and CDR2 SQIVND (reference sequence). The CDR3 has 13 amino acids. The junction had 4 bases not matched to a gene; V was cut back by 4 bases and J by 4 bases. CDR3 bases: TGTGCCAGTAGTAACTGGGGGGGGTACGAGCAGTACTTC. This sequence encodes CASSNWGGYEQYF.

This chain links TRBV19 with TRBJ2-2; D gene unclear. The V and J ends lost 4 bases and 3 bases respectively, with 3 bases between them. The V gene's germline CDR1 is LNHDA and CDR2 SQIVND (reference sequence). The CDR3 has 12 residues. This CDR3 is CASSKYTGELFF. As DNA, the CDR3 is TGTGCCAGTAGTAAATACACCGGGGAGCTGTTTTTT.

DNA for the CDR3: TGCGCCAGCAGTTCCGGAGTCGCGGGAGGTGAGCAGTTCTTC. As protein: CASSSGVAGGEQFF. The chain employs TRBV4-1 and TRBJ2-1, with TRBD2 identical over 8 bases. This CDR3 is built from 14 residues. With V trimmed by 6 bases and J by 9 bases, 10 bases remained unmatched. Germline V gene sequence: CDR1 MGHRA, CDR2 YSYEKL.

This clone was found a few times. CDR3 in DNA: TGTGCCAGCAGTGATCCCGGACAGCCTGAAAAACTGTTTTTT. Amino acid sequence: CASSDPGQPEKLFF. The V gene is TRBV6-1, the J gene TRBJ1-4, with a weak D call TRBD1 (6 bases). The CDR3 has 14 amino acids. Germline V CDR1 and CDR2: MNHNS, SASEGT. Trimming stripped 3 bases from V and 7 bases from J, with 12 bases between.

The rearrangement links TRBV30 to TRBJ2-5; 9 nucleotides line up with TRBD2. V lost 0 bases to trimming and J lost 3 bases; unmatched junction nucleotides: 8. CDR3 length: 16 residues. Germline V CDR1 and CDR2: GTSNPN, SVGIG (reference sequence). The CDR3 reads CAWSVAGGLLKETQYF. The CDR3 nucleotides are TGTGCCTGGAGTGTCGCGGGGGGGCTATTAAAAGAGACCCAGTACTTC.

J is TRBJ2-1 and V is TRBV7-8; no clear D gene. V dropped 5 bases and J dropped 5 bases, with 10 bases sitting between them. CDR3 length equals 13 residues. The V gene's germline CDR1 is SGHVS and CDR2 FQNEAQ. In DNA form, the CDR3 reads TGTGCCAGCAGCCCCCCCAATCACAATGAGCAGTTCTTC. This codes for CASSPPNHNEQFF.

As DNA, the CDR3 is TGTGCCAGTAGCGATGGACAGGTTAGCAATCAGCCCCAGCATTTT. Translated: CASSDGQVSNQPQHF. V and J are TRBV19 and TRBJ1-5; 7 positions match TRBD1. Germline loops: CDR1 LNHDA, CDR2 SQIVND (reference sequence). This CDR3 is 15 amino acids long. V lost 6 bases and J lost 0; bases outside the gene matches: 5. The complete variable domain, with remaining parts taken from reference TRBV19 and TRBJ1-5, reads DGGITQSPKYLFRKEGQNVTLSCEQNLNHDAMYWYRQDPGQGLRLIYYSQIVNDFQKGDIAEGYSVSREKKESFPLTVTSAQKNPTAFYLCASSDGQVSNQPQHFGDGTRLSIL.

The sample holds a few counts of this clone. Distinct nucleotide sequences in the sample also encode this CDR3. The rearrangement uses TRBV5-4 and TRBJ2-3, with D uncertain. The CDR3 is made up of 13 amino acids. With 1 base removed from V and 2 bases from J, the gap between germline ends came to 5 bases. From germline, CDR1 is SGHNT and CDR2 YYREEE (reference sequence). The CDR3 spells CASSLPDTDTQYF. As DNA, the CDR3 is TGTGCCAGCAGCTTGCCCGACACAGATACGCAGTATTTT.

The chain employs TRBV29-1 and TRBJ2-3; tentative D call: TRBD1 (7 bases). Germline assignment: CDR1 SQVTM and CDR2 ANQGSEA. The CDR3 covers 15 residues. Trimming removed 4 bases at V and 3 bases at J, with 17 bases between. The CDR3, as DNA: TGCAGCGTTGGTTGGAGGGGGCGCAGGACAGATACGCAGTATTTT. It encodes CSVGWRGRRTDTQYF.

A few counts support this clone. The chain uses TRBV5-4 and TRBJ1-2; a weak D match, TRBD1 (6 bases). V gave up 2 bases and J gave up 5 bases, with 16 bases separating them. The CDR3 extends over 15 amino acids. Germline-derived CDR1 and CDR2 are SGHNT and YYREEE (reference sequence). CDR3 protein: CASSFGGQRGYGYTF. The CDR3 nucleotides read TGTGCCAGCAGCTTTGGCGGACAGCGGGGGTATGGCTACACCTTC.

Remarks on this clone: One end of the junction varies from germline; a read error may be responsible. The chain combines TRBV7-2 with TRBJ2-7, with D unresolved. Germline loops: CDR1 SGHTA, CDR2 FQGNSA. The CDR3 covers 15 residues. Written as DNA, the CDR3 is TGTGCCAGCAGCCTAGAGCCGGGTTCCTCCCACGAGCAGTACTTC. Protein sequence: CASSLEPGSSHEQYF.

The sample holds one count of this clone. The rearrangement joins TRBV28 to TRBJ1-4; tentatively, D is TRBD1 (5 bases). Germline CDR1 reads MDHEN; CDR2 reads SYDVKM. The V end was cut by 5 bases, the J end by 5 bases, with 15 bases between. CDR3 length: 15 amino acids. CDR3 DNA sequence: TGTGCCAGCAGTAAGACCGGGACGGGAAATGAAAAACTGTTTTTT. Amino acid sequence: CASSKTGTGNEKLFF.

This chain links TRBV10-3 with TRBJ2-7; the D is unclear. V lost 4 bases, J lost 1 base, and 5 bases lay in between. This CDR3 spans 12 amino acids. CDR1 is ENHRY, CDR2 SYGVKD, per germline. The CDR3 coding sequence is TGTGCCATCAGTGTTGGTTCCTACGAGCAGTACTTC. Translation gives CAISVGSYEQYF.

The chain links TRBV18 to TRBJ2-1; 8 bases align to TRBD1. The CDR3 is made up of 14 amino acids. CDR1 and CDR2 from the germline V gene are KGHSH and LQKENI. J was trimmed by 8 bases and V by 4 bases; bases with no gene match: 7. The CDR3 coding sequence is TGTGCCAGCTCACGGGGGACAGGTATTCATGAGCAGTTCTTC. It codes for CASSRGTGIHEQFF.

The chain couples TRBV29-1 to TRBJ1-3; 7 nucleotides match TRBD1. This CDR3 comprises 16 residues. Trimming removed 4 bases from V and 6 bases from J; junction bases left unmatched: 15. Germline V gives CDR1 SQVTM, CDR2 ANQGSEA. CDR3 region: CSVGSFSGGLPNTIYF. The CDR3 region has the DNA TGCAGCGTTGGGTCATTCTCAGGGGGACTTCCAAACACCATATATTTT.

The chain joins TRBV6-4 to TRBJ1-1; D gene uncertain. The V end lost 6 bases, the J end lost 4 bases, and 15 bases lay between the germline ends. Looked up from germline, CDR1 is MRHNA and CDR2 is SNTAGT. The CDR3 length is 14 residues. Here the CDR3 DNA reads TGTGCCAGCAGGGCTGACGGCCCGGGCACTGAAGCTTTCTTT. Encoded protein: CASRADGPGTEAFF.

This clone came up once. This chain joins TRBV25-1 and TRBJ1-3; D not resolved. The CDR3 loop spans 12 amino acids. Germline V gene lookup returns CDR1 MGHDK and CDR2 SYGVNS. V lost 5 bases to trimming and J lost 8 bases, with 10 bases between them. CDR3 nucleotide sequence: TGTGCCAGCAGTACTGCCTGGGACACCATATATTTT. The encoded protein is CASSTAWDTIYF.

The gene calls are TRBV5-4 and TRBJ1-2; 7 bases match TRBD1. This CDR3 has 14 amino acids. Germline V gene sequence: CDR1 SGHNT, CDR2 YYREEE (reference sequence). V was pared by 0 bases and J by 8 bases, with 7 bases of the junction left unmatched. DNA of the CDR3: TGTGCCAGCAGCTTGGTTGAGGGGGCTGGGGGCTACACCTTC. Protein product: CASSLVEGAGGYTF.

This chain connects TRBV28 to TRBJ2-6; the D gene is possibly TRBD2 (5 bases). V lost 7 bases to trimming and J lost 4 bases, with 17 bases between them. The CDR3 runs 16 residues. Per the germline V gene, CDR1 is MDHEN and CDR2 is SYDVKM. Here the CDR3 DNA reads TGTGCCAGCAACCCACGTGGGAGTGCAGGGGCCAACGTCCTGACTTTC. Its translation: CASNPRGSAGANVLTF.

This clone was recorded only once. The CDR3 reads CASREGGLYYNEQFF. CDR3 nucleotide sequence: TGTGCCAGCAGAGAAGGGGGACTTTACTACAATGAGCAGTTCTTC. The chain links TRBV28 to TRBJ2-1; D may correspond to TRBD1 or TRBD2 (6 bases each). Germline CDR1 MDHEN, CDR2 SYDVKM. The length of the CDR3 is 15 residues. Trimming left V 6 bases short and J 3 bases short, with 15 bases between.

The rearrangement joins TRBV5-1 to TRBJ2-7; the D gene is possibly TRBD2 (5 bases). The CDR3 extends over 18 amino acids. Trimming stripped 3 bases from V and 0 bases from J, with 22 bases between. The germline V gene has CDR1 SGHRS and CDR2 YFSETQ. CDR3: CASSYGGRAGRRSYEQYF. The CDR3 bases are TGCGCCAGCAGCTACGGAGGTAGGGCGGGTCGTCGCTCCTACGAGCAGTACTTC.